This T cell receptor (beta chain) stems from a study of neurological immune-mediated disorders. Study outcomes and limitations: CDR3 amino acid sequences of expanded clones were not shared across subjects, a result suggesting private repertoires in all groups. HTLV-1-associated myelopathy showed the most TCR clonal expansion; multiple sclerosis the least, below healthy controls.

CDR1 and CDR2 (germline): KGHSH, LQKENI. This CDR3 has 15 residues. The V gene lost 0 bases and the J gene lost 5 bases, with 13 bases spanning the gap. This clonotype was seen ten or more times. Its antigen remains unidentified. 2 million PBMCs stored at -80 C were the source of the unsorted libraries. Each TCR transcript was tagged with a 10-nucleotide random UMI during 5'RACE. TCRdb re-called the 5' RACE reads with MiXCR, one entry per CDR3 protein. The sample lists approximately 50,000 distinct CDR3 sequences, approximately 10% occurring once. The TCR was taken from a man between 65 and 85 years old with HTLV-1-associated myelopathy (HAM/TSP). The specimen was PBMCs. J is TRBJ2-5 and V is TRBV18; TRBD2 might be the D (5 bases). CDR3 DNA: TGTGCCAGCTCACCACCAAGGGAACTAGGGGAGACCCAGTACTTC. Its translation is CASSPPRELGETQYF.